The sequence of this T cell receptor beta chain was determined in a study of T cell repertoires and HLA-DP antigens. Study at large: Pre-culture CD4+ samples used around 1,200 ng DNA versus 200 to 250 ng for CD137+CD4+ sorts. Study results and caveats: Clones undetected before culture averaged about 40% against one allele and approximately 51% against the other. Against both alloantigens, CD137+ clonality was similar, around 0.41. Antigen presentation used HeLa cells, with total CD4+ cells responding.

The data were produced by immunoSEQ multiplex PCR, yet TCRdb's version contains in-frame clones alone and is incomplete. The sample lists some 120,000 clones, 80% to 95% seen once, with about 0.25% in the top ten. For this clone: What it recognizes is unknown.

The V gene lost 4 bases and the J gene lost 9 bases, with 23 bases spanning the gap. The CDR3 contains 16 residues. Germline V gene sequence: CDR1 SGHNT, CDR2 YYREEE (reference sequence). The V gene is TRBV5-4, the J gene TRBJ2-1; D is tentatively TRBD1 or TRBD2 (5 bases each). The receptor's source is a woman between 18 and 29 years old in good health and CMV-seronegative. The sample was CD4+ T cells from PBMCs. CDR3 bases: TGTGCCAGCAGCAGACGTTCCGGACTGCAGGGTTCTGAGCAGTTCTTC. Its protein is CASSRRSGLQGSEQFF.